This entry is about one T cell receptor beta chain. Its antigen is not known. Each CDR3 protein gets one entry after TCRdb re-called the RT-PCR reads with MiXCR. The sample shows 650,000 or so distinct CDR3 sequences, 14% of them seen only once. The data originate from a study of response to subunit inactivated influenza vaccine. General study findings and limits: Each seasonal influenza vaccination recruits few new T cells, the authors suggested.

Deletions cut 2 bases from V and 3 bases from J, with 14 bases between. The CDR3 spans 16 residues. Per germline, CDR1 MNHEY and CDR2 SVGAGI. This rearrangement joins TRBV6-5 to TRBJ2-1; D gene uncertain. The sequence was obtained from a man between 45 and 60 years old who received an inactivated influenza vaccine. The sample here was PBMCs from blood, taken approximately 15 days before vaccination. The CDR3 DNA reads as TGTGCCAGCAGTTACAGGGCTACTTTATACTACAATGAGCAGTTCTTC. Its protein is CASSYRATLYYNEQFF.